This passage covers 20 T cell receptor beta chains from one sample sequenced in a study of T-cell reconstitution after alpha-beta-depleted transplantation in children. A TCRbeta library incorporating unique molecular identifiers was prepared. TCRdb used MiXCR to reprocess the PCR reads, holding one entry per CDR3 protein. The sample yields about 590,000 distinct CDR3 sequences, 13% seen once. The source material was PBMCs, mostly from graft donor cells, sampled 360 days after TCRalphabeta/CD19-depleted stem cell transplant. The source of these receptors is a male patient between 5 and 17 years old who had a stem cell transplant for acute myeloid leukemia, so the T cells may come from the graft donor.

This chain uses TRBV28 with TRBJ2-7, with TRBD2 matching 7 bases. Per germline, CDR1 MDHEN and CDR2 SYDVKM. This CDR3 is built from 15 residues. Losses at the gene ends were 5 bases for V and 0 bases for J; bases not matched to a gene: 7. The CDR3 reads CASSPGGTSSYEQYF. Written as DNA, the CDR3 is TGTGCCAGCAGTCCCGGGGGGACCAGCTCCTACGAGCAGTACTTC.

This clonotype was counted a few times. The chain carries TRBV7-2 and TRBJ2-7; D may match TRBD1 or TRBD2 (7 bases each). Trimming took 5 bases from V and 3 from J, leaving 14 bases between them. The CDR3 is 14 residues long. Germline values: CDR1 SGHTA, CDR2 FQGNSA. The CDR3, as DNA: TGTGCCAGCAGCCCAGGGGGGGGGAACTACGAGCAGTACTTC. This gives the protein CASSPGGGNYEQYF.

This clonotype was seen only a few times. The chain joins TRBV4-3 to TRBJ2-3, with D possibly matching TRBD2 (5 bases). Per germline, CDR1 LGHNA and CDR2 YSLEER. This CDR3 is built from 14 residues. V dropped 0 bases and J dropped 5 bases, with 9 bases sitting between them. The CDR3 DNA is TGCGCCAGCAGCCAAGACCACGGACTAGATACGCAGTATTTT. Protein: CASSQDHGLDTQYF.

This clonotype was recorded at least ten times. The rearrangement uses TRBV14 and TRBJ2-7; D not resolved. This CDR3 is 15 amino acids long. Germline CDR1 is SGHDN and CDR2 is FVKESK. Trimming removed 1 base at V and 6 bases at J, with 16 bases between. The CDR3 DNA reads as TGTGCCAGCAGCCAAGGGGGTACGGGTTCCGGCGAGCAGTACTTC. It specifies CASSQGGTGSGEQYF.

The chain has TRBV23-1 and TRBJ2-7; either TRBD1 or TRBD2 may supply D (5 bases each). TRBV23-1 is an open reading frame, and its role is uncertain. This CDR3 has 14 residues. The V gene lost 1 base and the J gene lost 2 bases, with 9 bases spanning the gap. The chain's CDR3 is CASSQFWGPYEQYF. Here the CDR3 DNA reads TGCGCCAGCAGTCAATTTTGGGGACCCTACGAGCAGTACTTC.

This clonotype was seen more than once but under ten times. The chain uses TRBV7-9 and TRBJ2-1; TRBD2 agrees at 13 bases. CDR3 length equals 15 residues. V gave up 1 base and J gave up 8 bases; unmatched junction bases: 2. Germline V gene data show CDR1 as SEHNR and CDR2 as FQNEAQ (reference sequence). The CDR3 sequence is CASSLELAGGYEQFF. The CDR3 DNA follows: TGTGCCAGCAGCTTAGAACTAGCGGGAGGGTATGAGCAGTTCTTC.

The DNA of the CDR3 is TGCAGTGCTATTAGGGCTATTAGCACAGATACGCAGTATTTT. Residues: CSAIRAISTDTQYF. The V and J genes are TRBV20-1 and TRBJ2-3; D is ambiguous. V gave up 4 bases and J gave up 0 bases, with 11 bases separating them. Germline V gene lookup returns CDR1 DFQATT and CDR2 SNEGSKA (reference sequence). The CDR3 loop spans 14 amino acids.

This clonotype was seen many times. The rearrangement links TRBV28 to TRBJ2-7, with a possible D match to TRBD1 (6 bases). With 5 bases removed from V and 2 bases from J, the gap between germline ends came to 19 bases. CDR1 MDHEN and CDR2 SYDVKM come from the germline V gene. This CDR3 spans 16 amino acids. The CDR3 region has the DNA TGTGCCAGCAGTCGGGTAGAAGGGGGATCGACCTACGAGCAGTACTTC. It translates to CASSRVEGGSTYEQYF.

This clonotype occurred a few times. The V and J genes are TRBV30 and TRBJ2-1; D possibly uses TRBD1 or TRBD2 (5 bases each). The CDR3 totals 15 residues. From germline, CDR1 is GTSNPN and CDR2 SVGIG (reference sequence). With 0 bases removed from V and 3 bases from J, the gap between germline ends came to 12 bases. The CDR3 loop reads CAWSVPGPHYNEQFF. The CDR3 region has the DNA TGTGCCTGGAGTGTACCGGGGCCCCACTACAATGAGCAGTTCTTC.

This clonotype was seen only a few times. This chain connects TRBV28 to TRBJ1-5; D remains ambiguous. CDR3 size: 12 residues. Looked up from germline, CDR1 is MDHEN and CDR2 is SYDVKM. Trimming shortened V by 3 bases and J by 5 bases, and 5 bases separated the two germline ends. The CDR3, as DNA: TGTGCCAGCAGTTTTCGCCATCAGCCCCAGCATTTT. Encoded protein: CASSFRHQPQHF.

This clonotype has at least ten counts. The chain carries TRBV7-8 and TRBJ2-1; 9 bases agree with TRBD2. Germline loops: CDR1 SGHVS, CDR2 FQNEAQ. The length of the CDR3 is 19 residues. V lost 4 bases to trimming and J lost 2 bases; unmatched junction nucleotides: 15. In DNA, the CDR3 is TGTGCCAGCAGCTCCACCGTGGCTAGCGGGAACCCCACCTACAATGAGCAGTTCTTC. Protein: CASSSTVASGNPTYNEQFF.

This clonotype was recorded at least ten times. The chain recombines TRBV28 with TRBJ2-5; 8 positions match TRBD1. Germline-derived CDR1 and CDR2 are MDHEN and SYDVKM. The CDR3 spans 15 residues. The ends lost 5 bases at V and 4 bases at J; junction bases unmatched: 9. CDR3 nucleotide sequence: TGTGCCAGCAGTCGACCCGGGACAGGCGGAGAGACCCAGTACTTC. It encodes CASSRPGTGGETQYF.

The chain employs TRBV19 and TRBJ2-1, with TRBD1 matching over 10 bases. This CDR3 contains 13 residues. Trimming took 6 bases from V and 6 from J; bases not matched to a gene: 2. Germline CDR1 reads LNHDA; CDR2 reads SQIVND (reference sequence). CDR3 in amino acids: CASRRDRGNEQFF. The CDR3, as DNA: TGTGCCAGTAGACGGGACAGGGGCAATGAGCAGTTCTTC.

This sequence joins TRBV20-1 and TRBJ2-7; 12 nucleotides align to TRBD2. The germline V gene has CDR1 DFQATT and CDR2 SNEGSKA (reference sequence). V shed 5 bases and J 3 bases; nucleotides not matched to a gene: 8. This CDR3 region has 15 residues. The CDR3 DNA follows: TGCAGTGCTCCTCTAGCGGGAGGGCCTCACTACGAGCAGTACTTC. Its protein is CSAPLAGGPHYEQYF.

The V and J genes are TRBV12-3 or TRBV12-4 and TRBJ2-2; 9 bases agree with TRBD1. V shed 4 bases and J 7 bases; nucleotides not matched to a gene: 7. There are 15 residues in the CDR3. CDR3 sequence (DNA): TGTGCCAGCAGTTCCGGGACAGGGTATAACGGGGAGCTGTTTTTT. Translated, it gives CASSSGTGYNGELFF.

This clonotype was seen at least ten times. This rearrangement joins TRBV12-3 or TRBV12-4 to TRBJ1-2; tentative D call: TRBD1 (5 bases). This CDR3 has 15 residues. Trimming removed 0 bases from V and 4 bases from J, with 12 bases in between. The CDR3: CASSLARAEIYGYTF. As DNA, the CDR3 is TGTGCCAGCAGTTTAGCCAGGGCTGAAATCTATGGCTACACCTTC.

This clonotype appeared many times. The V call is TRBV5-1, the J call TRBJ2-1, with 7 positions matching TRBD1. The CDR3 loop spans 11 amino acids. Trimming took 3 bases from V and 15 from J; bases not matched to a gene: 6. Germline V lookup: CDR1 SGHRS, CDR2 YFSETQ. For the CDR3, the DNA is TGCGCCAGCAGCTCCCGGGACAGCGGGTTCTTC. This encodes CASSSRDSGFF.

The chain has TRBV7-6 and TRBJ2-3; D possibly corresponds to TRBD2 (5 bases). V shed 2 bases and J shed 4 bases, with 10 bases lying between them. CDR1 and CDR2 from the germline V gene are SGHVS and FNYEAQ. The CDR3 totals 14 residues. CDR3: CASSLIAGADTQYF. As DNA, the CDR3 is TGTGCCAGCAGCTTAATCGCGGGTGCAGATACGCAGTATTTT.

This clonotype has more than one count but fewer than ten. The chain joins TRBV3-1 to TRBJ2-5; no reliable D call. The V end was cut by 0 bases, the J end by 4 bases, with 9 bases between. The length of the CDR3 is 14 residues. From germline, CDR1 is LGHDT and CDR2 YNNKEL (reference sequence). The CDR3 DNA reads as TGTGCCAGCAGCCAAGACCCGCGGACAGAGACCCAGTACTTC. Protein: CASSQDPRTETQYF.

This clonotype was counted a few times. The genes are TRBV7-9 and TRBJ1-1; perhaps TRBD1 as D (6 bases). Germline V gene sequence: CDR1 SEHNR, CDR2 FQNEAQ (reference sequence). The V and J ends lost 5 bases and 4 bases respectively, with 14 bases between them. CDR3 length: 14 amino acids. CDR3 amino acids: CASSMRDTGTEAFF. The CDR3 coding sequence is TGTGCCAGCAGCATGAGGGACACGGGCACTGAAGCTTTCTTT. Supplemented by reference TRBV7-9 and TRBJ1-1, the full variable domain reads DTGVSQNPRHKITKRGQNVTFRCDPISEHNRLYWYRQTLGQGPEFLTYFQNEAQLEKSRLLSDRFSAERPKGSFSTLEIQRTEQGDSAMYLCASSMRDTGTEAFFGQGTRLTVV.